Below, 24 T cell receptor beta chains from the same sample are listed, as sequenced in a study of CD8 T cells in Susac syndrome. Reverse transcription of about 0.5 to 1 ug RNA used random hexamers. TCRdb used MiXCR to reprocess the immunoSEQ multiplex PCR reads, holding one entry per CDR3 protein. Among roughly 140,000 distinct CDR3 sequences listed, approximately 95% were seen once. The sample was CD4+ T cells from PBMCs. The receptors originated from a human donor with Susac syndrome.

The chain links TRBV29-1 to TRBJ2-2; TRBD2 might be the D (5 bases). CDR1 is SQVTM, CDR2 ANQGSEA, per germline. The CDR3 has 14 residues. Trimming took off 7 bases at V and 6 bases at J, with 18 bases between the two ends. CDR3 DNA sequence: TGCAGCGCCCCCTCAGGAGCGGCGCCCGGGGAGCTGTTTTTT. Residues: CSAPSGAAPGELFF.

The chain recombines TRBV4-1 with TRBJ2-5; D is undetermined. Germline loops: CDR1 MGHRA, CDR2 YSYEKL. CDR3 length: 14 amino acids. The V gene lost 1 base and the J gene lost 2 bases, with 8 bases spanning the gap. The CDR3 is CASSQGSGQETQYF. CDR3 nucleotide sequence: TGCGCCAGCAGCCAAGGTTCTGGGCAAGAGACCCAGTACTTC.

This chain uses TRBV7-9 with TRBJ1-6, with unresolved D. The CDR3 extends over 13 amino acids. The germline V gene has CDR1 SEHNR and CDR2 FQNEAQ (reference sequence). V lost 3 bases and J 12 bases, leaving 12 bases between the germline ends. CDR3 in amino acids: CASSLGVEVPLHF. In DNA form, the CDR3 reads TGTGCCAGCAGCTTGGGCGTGGAAGTACCCCTCCACTTT.

The V call is TRBV6-2 or TRBV6-3, the J call TRBJ2-6, with D unresolved. Germline V gene lookup returns CDR1 MNHEY and CDR2 SVGEGT. The CDR3 totals 19 residues. V was trimmed by 2 bases and J by 0 bases, leaving 17 bases between them. The CDR3 is CASSYGHFKTRSGANVLTF. In DNA, the CDR3 is TGTGCCAGCAGTTACGGGCATTTTAAAACCCGCTCTGGGGCCAACGTCCTGACTTTC.

This chain links TRBV2 with TRBJ1-2; D may be TRBD1 (5 bases). The germline V gene encodes CDR1 SNHLY and CDR2 FYNNEI. Trimming took 6 bases from V and 4 from J, leaving 12 bases between them. The CDR3 consists of 13 residues. This chain's CDR3 is CASSRGIGYGYTF. CDR3 nucleotide sequence: TGTGCCAGCAGCCGGGGCATCGGCTATGGCTACACCTTC.

This rearrangement joins TRBV7-9 to TRBJ2-6, with D hard to call. V was clipped by 1 base and J by 1 base, with 11 bases between them. Germline-derived CDR1 and CDR2 are SEHNR and FQNEAQ (reference sequence). There are 17 residues in the CDR3. The CDR3 spells CASSLDRLLSGANVLTF. As DNA, the CDR3 is TGTGCCAGCAGCTTAGACCGGCTTCTATCTGGGGCCAACGTCCTGACTTTC.

The chain couples TRBV7-3 to TRBJ2-7; 10 nucleotides match TRBD2. The CDR3 is 14 amino acids. Losses at the gene ends were 3 bases for V and 6 bases for J; bases not matched to a gene: 5. Germline CDR1 SGHTA, CDR2 FQGTGA. CDR3 sequence: CASSFSGGTGEQYF. The CDR3 bases are TGTGCCAGCAGCTTTAGCGGGGGGACGGGCGAGCAGTACTTC.

V usage is TRBV20-1 and J usage is TRBJ2-1; perhaps TRBD1 as D (6 bases). This CDR3 spans 14 amino acids. V was shortened by 7 bases and J by 4 bases, with 17 bases between the two germline ends. Germline CDR1 is DFQATT and CDR2 is SNEGSKA (reference sequence). The CDR3 region has the DNA TGCAGTGGGGTAGGCAGGGGAACATACAATGAGCAGTTCTTC. Its translation: CSGVGRGTYNEQFF.

The rearrangement joins TRBV5-1 to TRBJ1-1, with D uncertain. This CDR3 comprises 9 residues. Trimming took 5 bases from V and 7 from J, leaving 3 bases between them. Germline assignment: CDR1 SGHRS and CDR2 YFSETQ. The chain's CDR3 is CASSSEAFF. CDR3 in DNA: TGCGCCAGCAGTAGTGAAGCTTTCTTT.

The chain is built from TRBV12-5 and TRBJ1-1; 7 nucleotides align to TRBD1. The CDR3 spans 15 residues. Germline lookup yields CDR1 LGHNT and CDR2 FRNRAP. The V gene end was trimmed by 1 base and the J gene end by 4 bases; junction bases not matched to a gene: 6. CDR3 in DNA: TGTGCTAGTGGTTTGGGACAGGGAGGTACCACTGAAGCTTTCTTT. The encoded protein is CASGLGQGGTTEAFF.

This sequence joins TRBV24-1 and TRBJ1-1, with a tentative D call TRBD1 (5 bases). The V end was cut by 9 bases, the J end by 1 base, with 17 bases between. Germline-derived CDR1 and CDR2 are KGHDR and SFDVKD. The CDR3 is made up of 15 amino acids. This CDR3 is CATRPYWDPNTEAFF. DNA for the CDR3: TGTGCCACCCGCCCATACTGGGACCCGAACACTGAAGCTTTCTTT.

The chain recombines TRBV2 with TRBJ2-6; D is uncertain. Trimming shortened V by 7 bases and J by 0 bases, and 7 bases separated the two germline ends. The CDR3 totals 14 residues. Germline CDR1 and CDR2: SNHLY and FYNNEI. CDR3 protein: CASKFSSGANVLTF. CDR3 coding DNA: TGTGCCAGCAAGTTCAGCTCTGGGGCCAACGTCCTGACTTTC.

The chain is built from TRBV20-1 and TRBJ1-2; 9 nucleotides line up with TRBD1. This CDR3 spans 13 amino acids. V shed 3 bases and J 2 bases; nucleotides not matched to a gene: 1. Germline V gives CDR1 DFQATT, CDR2 SNEGSKA (reference sequence). The CDR3 is CSASGTGNYGYTF. As DNA, the CDR3 is TGCAGTGCTAGCGGGACAGGGAACTATGGCTACACCTTC.

The rearrangement joins TRBV25-1 to TRBJ2-3; D uncertain. Deletions cut 1 base from V and 3 bases from J, with 2 bases between. The CDR3 has 12 residues. Germline lookup yields CDR1 MGHDK and CDR2 SYGVNS. In DNA, the CDR3 is TGTGCCAGCAGTGAATCAACAGATACGCAGTATTTT. This gives the protein CASSESTDTQYF.

This clonotype was seen a few times. The chain links TRBV15 to TRBJ1-2; the D is unclear. Germline V gene data show CDR1 as LNHNV and CDR2 as YYDKDF (reference sequence). The CDR3 is made up of 12 amino acids. Trimming shortened V by 1 base and J by 0 bases, and 0 bases separated the two germline ends. The CDR3 region is CATSRANYGYTF. The CDR3 coding sequence is TGTGCCACCAGCAGAGCTAACTATGGCTACACCTTC. Full variable domain (remainder filled in from reference TRBV15 and TRBJ1-2): DAMVIQNPRYQVTQFGKPVTLSCSQTLNHNVMYWYQQKSSQAPKLLFHYYDKDFNNEADTPDNFQSRRPNTSFCFLDIRSPGLGDTAMYLCATSRANYGYTFGSGTRLTVV.

The V and J genes are TRBV12-3 or TRBV12-4 and TRBJ1-6; unclear D gene. The CDR3 sequence is 14 residues long. Trimming cost V 2 bases and J 10 bases, with 12 bases left between them. CDR3 in DNA: TGTGCCAGCAGTTTATTCGGGGATGACTCACCCCTCCACTTT. It translates to CASSLFGDDSPLHF.

V usage is TRBV23-1 and J usage is TRBJ2-4; tentatively, D is TRBD1 (5 bases). TRBV23-1 is treated as an ORF (open reading frame) with a function not yet certain. Deletions cut 2 bases from V and 6 bases from J, with 11 bases between. The CDR3 runs 14 residues. The CDR3 region is CASSQMGRANIQYF. The DNA of the CDR3 is TGCGCCAGCAGTCAAATGGGCAGGGCAAACATTCAGTACTTC.

The sample holds one count of this clonotype. V is TRBV24-1 and J is TRBJ2-1, with D hard to call. With 5 bases removed from V and 5 bases from J, the gap between germline ends came to 12 bases. The CDR3 has 14 amino acids. The germline V gene has CDR1 KGHDR and CDR2 SFDVKD. CDR3 in amino acids: CATSVGLPNNEQFF. The CDR3 DNA reads as TGTGCCACCAGTGTAGGGTTACCAAACAATGAGCAGTTCTTC.

This chain connects TRBV21-1 to TRBJ2-3; whether TRBD1, the table's D call, matches the DNA was not checked. TRBV21-1 is designated a pseudogene. CDR3 length: 19 amino acids. This chain's CDR3 is CASSKASPGTGISTDTQYF. In nucleotides, the CDR3 is TGTGCCAGCAGCAAAGCTAGTCCCGGGACAGGGATCAGCACAGATACGCAGTATTTT.

The chain couples TRBV19 to TRBJ2-2; the D gene is possibly TRBD2 (5 bases). The germline V and J ends were trimmed by 4 bases and 0 bases, with 9 bases remaining between them. The CDR3 is made up of 15 amino acids. The germline V gene encodes CDR1 LNHDA and CDR2 SQIVND (reference sequence). CDR3 bases: TGTGCCAGTAGTAGTACCGGGGCGAACACCGGGGAGCTGTTTTTT. Encoded protein: CASSSTGANTGELFF.

V usage is TRBV18 and J usage is TRBJ2-1; tentative D call: TRBD1 (6 bases). Germline V gene lookup returns CDR1 KGHSH and CDR2 LQKENI. The CDR3 runs 14 residues. With 4 bases removed from V and 8 bases from J, the gap between germline ends came to 15 bases. CDR3 sequence: CASSRGPSWYEQFF. In nucleotides, the CDR3 is TGTGCCAGCTCACGGGGGCCTAGCTGGTATGAGCAGTTCTTC.

The chain uses TRBV20-1 and TRBJ2-3; 8 bases align to TRBD2. Germline V gene sequence: CDR1 DFQATT, CDR2 SNEGSKA (reference sequence). The CDR3 sequence is 16 residues long. V lost 5 bases to trimming and J lost 4 bases; unmatched junction nucleotides: 14. The CDR3 reads CSAPGGGESGADTQYF. In DNA form, the CDR3 reads TGCAGTGCTCCGGGGGGGGGCGAATCAGGCGCAGATACGCAGTATTTT.

This chain links TRBV12-3 or TRBV12-4 with TRBJ1-6, with 10 bases fitting TRBD1. This CDR3 region has 17 residues. The V and J ends lost 6 bases and 5 bases, in that order; junction bases with no gene match: 10. CDR3 sequence reads: CASRPPGQGGDNSPLHF. In DNA, the CDR3 is TGTGCCAGCAGACCGCCAGGACAGGGGGGGGATAATTCACCCCTCCACTTT.

V and J are TRBV28 and TRBJ2-1; D is unclear. The CDR3 spans 12 residues. Trimming pared 5 bases from V and 10 bases from J, leaving 12 bases between. The germline CDR1 and CDR2 sequences are MDHEN and SYDVKM. CDR3 sequence: CASSLGPREQFF. In DNA form, the CDR3 reads TGTGCCAGCAGTCTAGGCCCCCGAGAGCAGTTCTTC.